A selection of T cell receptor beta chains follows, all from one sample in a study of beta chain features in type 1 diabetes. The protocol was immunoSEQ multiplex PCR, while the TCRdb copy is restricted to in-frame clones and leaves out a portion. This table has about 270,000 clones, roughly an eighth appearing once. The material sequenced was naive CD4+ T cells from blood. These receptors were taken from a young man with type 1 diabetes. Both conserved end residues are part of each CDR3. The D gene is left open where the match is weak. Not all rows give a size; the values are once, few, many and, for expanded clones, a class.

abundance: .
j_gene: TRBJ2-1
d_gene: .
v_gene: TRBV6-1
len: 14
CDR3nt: TGTGCCAGCAGTGAGACACTGGATCAAGGTGAGCAGTTCTTC
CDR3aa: CASSETLDQGEQFF

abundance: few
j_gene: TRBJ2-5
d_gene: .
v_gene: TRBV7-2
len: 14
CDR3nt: TGTGCCAGCAGCTCACGGACAGTGCAAGAGACCCAGTACTTC
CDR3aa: CASSSRTVQETQYF

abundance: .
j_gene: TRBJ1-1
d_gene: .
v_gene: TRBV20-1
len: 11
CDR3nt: TGCAGTGCTAGAGAGATAGTTGAAGCTTTCTTT
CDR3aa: CSAREIVEAFF

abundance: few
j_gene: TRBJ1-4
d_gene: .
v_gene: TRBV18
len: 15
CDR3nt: TGTGCCAGCTCGCCAAAAGCGGGTACTAATGAAAAACTGTTTTTT
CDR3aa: CASSPKAGTNEKLFF

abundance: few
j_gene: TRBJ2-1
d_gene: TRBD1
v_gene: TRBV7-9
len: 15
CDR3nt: TGTGCCAGCAGCTCCACATTCGGGACAGGCAATGAGCAGTTCTTC
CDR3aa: CASSSTFGTGNEQFF

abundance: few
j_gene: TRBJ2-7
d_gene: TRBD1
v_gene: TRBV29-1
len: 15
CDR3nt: TGCAGCGTTGAAGCCGGGACAGGGGGTACCTACGAGCAGTACTTC
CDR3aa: CSVEAGTGGTYEQYF

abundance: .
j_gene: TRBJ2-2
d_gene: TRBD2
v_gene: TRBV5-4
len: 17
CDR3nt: TGTGCCAGCAGCCGAGGGGGACTAGCGGGAGGCGGCGGGGAGCTGTTTTTT
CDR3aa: CASSRGGLAGGGGELFF

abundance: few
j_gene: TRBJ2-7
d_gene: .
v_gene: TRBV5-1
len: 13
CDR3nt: TGCGCCAGCCGTCGACTGGGCGCGGGCGAGCAGTACTTC
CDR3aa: CASRRLGAGEQYF

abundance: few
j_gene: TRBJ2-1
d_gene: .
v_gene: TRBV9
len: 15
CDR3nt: TGTGCCAGCAGCGTAGGGGCGGGTGGGTACAATGAGCAGTTCTTC
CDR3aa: CASSVGAGGYNEQFF

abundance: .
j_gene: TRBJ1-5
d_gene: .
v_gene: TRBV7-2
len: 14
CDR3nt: TGTGCCAGCAGCTTAGACAGGGGCAATCAGCCCCAGCATTTT
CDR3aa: CASSLDRGNQPQHF

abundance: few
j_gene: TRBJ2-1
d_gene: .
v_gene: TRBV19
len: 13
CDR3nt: TGTGCCAGTAGTATGAGCCGGGACACCGAGCAGTTCTTC
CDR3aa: CASSMSRDTEQFF

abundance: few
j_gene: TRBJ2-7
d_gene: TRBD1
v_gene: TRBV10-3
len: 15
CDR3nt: TGTGCCATCAGTGAGACCGGGACAGGGGGCCACGAGCAGTACTTC
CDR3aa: CAISETGTGGHEQYF

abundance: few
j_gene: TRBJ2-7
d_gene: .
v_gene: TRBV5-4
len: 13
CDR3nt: TGTGCCAGCAGCTTGGTAGGCAGAGGCGAGCAGTACTTC
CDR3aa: CASSLVGRGEQYF

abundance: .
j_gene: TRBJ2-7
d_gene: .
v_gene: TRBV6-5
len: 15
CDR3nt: TGTGCCAGCAGTTACTCGGCAGGGCTCGGGTACGAGCAGTACTTC
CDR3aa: CASSYSAGLGYEQYF

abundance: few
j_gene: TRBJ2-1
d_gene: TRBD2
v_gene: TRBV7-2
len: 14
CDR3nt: TGTGCCAGCAGCCCTATGTGGACTAGCGGTTACCAGTTCTTC
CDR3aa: CASSPMWTSGYQFF

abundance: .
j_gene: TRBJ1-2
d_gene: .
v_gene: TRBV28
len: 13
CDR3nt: TGTGCCAGCAGTCCTCGACAGGCCTATGGCTACACCTTC
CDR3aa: CASSPRQAYGYTF

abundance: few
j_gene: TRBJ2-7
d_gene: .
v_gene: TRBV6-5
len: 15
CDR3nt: TGTGCCAGCAGTTACTCTCGGGGGAGAGCCTACGAGCAGTACTTC
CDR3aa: CASSYSRGRAYEQYF

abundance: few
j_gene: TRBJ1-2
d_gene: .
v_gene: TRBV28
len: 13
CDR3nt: TGTGCCAGCAGTCCGAACAGGCACCATGGCTACACCTTC
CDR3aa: CASSPNRHHGYTF

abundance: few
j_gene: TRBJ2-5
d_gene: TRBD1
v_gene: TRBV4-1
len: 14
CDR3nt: TGCGCCAGCAGCCACCCGGACAGGCAAGAGACCCAGTACTTC
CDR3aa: CASSHPDRQETQYF

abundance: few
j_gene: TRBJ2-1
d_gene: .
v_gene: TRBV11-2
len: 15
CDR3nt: TGTGCCAGCAGCTTAGATGCGGGCTCCTACAATGAGCAGTTCTTC
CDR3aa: CASSLDAGSYNEQFF

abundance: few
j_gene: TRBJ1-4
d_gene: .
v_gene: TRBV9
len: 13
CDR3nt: TGTGCCAGCAGCGTAGGCCTAGAGGAAAAACTGTTTTTT
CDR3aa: CASSVGLEEKLFF

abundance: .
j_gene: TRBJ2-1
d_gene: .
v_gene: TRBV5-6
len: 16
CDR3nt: TGTGCCAGCAGCCCATCAGGTGGGGACAACTACAATGAGCAGTTCTTC
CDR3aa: CASSPSGGDNYNEQFF

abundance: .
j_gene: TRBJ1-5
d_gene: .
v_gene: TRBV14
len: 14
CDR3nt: TGTGCCAGCAGCCAAGTAGGGGCCGATCAGCCCCAGCATTTT
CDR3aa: CASSQVGADQPQHF

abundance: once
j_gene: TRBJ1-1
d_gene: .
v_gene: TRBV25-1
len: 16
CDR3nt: TGTGCCAGCAGTGAACAATGGGAAAAAGGAGGGACTGAAGCTTTCTTT
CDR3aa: CASSEQWEKGGTEAFF

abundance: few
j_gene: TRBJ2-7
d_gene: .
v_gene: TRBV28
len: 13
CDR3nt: TGTGCCAGCAGTTTACGAGGGCTCCACGAGCAGTACTTC
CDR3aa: CASSLRGLHEQYF

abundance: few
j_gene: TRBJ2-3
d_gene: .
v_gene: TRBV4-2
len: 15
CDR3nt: TGTGCCAGCAGCCAAGTGGCCGGGAGCGCAGATACGCAGTATTTT
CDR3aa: CASSQVAGSADTQYF

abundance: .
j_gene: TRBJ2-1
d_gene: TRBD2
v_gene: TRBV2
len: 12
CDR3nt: TGTGCCAGCAGCGTTAGCGGGGATGAGCAGTTCTTC
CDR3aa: CASSVSGDEQFF

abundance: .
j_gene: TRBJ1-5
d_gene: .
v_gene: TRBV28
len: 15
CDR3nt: TGTGCCAGCAGTTTATCTTCAGGTTACAATCAGCCCCAGCATTTT
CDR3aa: CASSLSSGYNQPQHF

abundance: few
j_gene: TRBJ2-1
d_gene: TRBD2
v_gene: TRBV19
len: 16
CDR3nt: TGTGCCAGTAGTATACCCGCTAGCGGACAATACAATGAGCAGTTCTTC
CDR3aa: CASSIPASGQYNEQFF

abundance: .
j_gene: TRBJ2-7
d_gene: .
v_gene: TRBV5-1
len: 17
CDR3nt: TGCGCCAGCAGCTCCGCCCCACCGGGACAAACGATCTACGAGCAGTACTTC
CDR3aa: CASSSAPPGQTIYEQYF

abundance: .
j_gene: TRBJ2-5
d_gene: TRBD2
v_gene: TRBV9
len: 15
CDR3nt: TGTGCCAGCAGCGTAGCGGGAGGATTGGGAGAGACCCAGTACTTC
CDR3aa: CASSVAGGLGETQYF